These 21 T cell receptor beta chains share one sample of origin, sequenced in a study of blood T cell repertoires in COVID-19. Only in-frame clones appear in the TCRdb table, and some are missing; sequencing was by immunoSEQ multiplex PCR. In the table there are 95,000 to 120,000 clones, approximately 89% of which are singletons. The sequenced sample consisted of peripheral blood. Source of these receptors: a woman aged 60-75 years with COVID-19, enrolled during active disease.

This chain links TRBV4-2 with TRBJ2-3; maybe TRBD1 (6 bases). V lost 1 base, J lost 4 bases, and 15 bases lay in between. The CDR3 is 16 amino acids. The germline V gene encodes CDR1 LGHNA and CDR2 YNFKEQ. The CDR3 nucleotides are TGTGCCAGCAGCCAAGGGGCGGGCAGGGGCGCAGATACGCAGTATTTT. Its translation: CASSQGAGRGADTQYF.

The chain joins TRBV15 to TRBJ1-5; no definite D call. Germline CDR1 reads LNHNV; CDR2 reads YYDKDF (reference sequence). The ends were cut back, 6 bases at V and 3 bases at J, with 21 bases in the middle. This CDR3 is built from 17 residues. The DNA for the CDR3 is TGTGCCACCAGTCCGACTTTCGTAACGGGATACAATCAGCCCCAGCATTTT. Its protein product is CATSPTFVTGYNQPQHF.

CDR3 protein: CASSQSRFPLGAFF. The CDR3 DNA reads TGTGCCAGCAGCCAAAGTAGGTTTCCGCTCGGGGCTTTCTTT. The chain is built from TRBV14 and TRBJ1-1, with D unclear. The CDR3 length is 14 residues. The V gene's germline CDR1 is SGHDN and CDR2 FVKESK. Trimming left V 2 bases short and J 11 bases short, with 18 bases between.

The chain has TRBV7-9 and TRBJ1-1, with a possible D match to TRBD1 (5 bases). The V end lost 3 bases, the J end lost 7 bases, and 12 bases lay between the germline ends. This CDR3 is 13 amino acids long. From germline, CDR1 is SEHNR and CDR2 FQNEAQ (reference sequence). The CDR3 bases are TGTGCCAGCAGCTTTGGGCAGGGCGGTGAAGCTTTCTTT. Protein: CASSFGQGGEAFF. Filled out from reference TRBV7-9 and TRBJ1-1, the complete variable domain reads DTGVSQNPRHKITKRGQNVTFRCDPISEHNRLYWYRQTLGQGPEFLTYFQNEAQLEKSRLLSDRFSAERPKGSFSTLEIQRTEQGDSAMYLCASSFGQGGEAFFGQGTRLTVV.

The gene calls are TRBV30 and TRBJ2-7; TRBD1 might be the D (6 bases). Germline V gene lookup returns CDR1 GTSNPN and CDR2 SVGIG (reference sequence). The CDR3 runs to 11 residues. Trimming left V 3 bases short and J 7 bases short, with 10 bases between. CDR3 sequence: CAWSIRGEQYF. The CDR3 nucleotides read TGTGCCTGGAGCATAAGGGGGGAGCAGTACTTC.

The V gene is TRBV4-1, the J gene TRBJ1-1; 12 bases are a match to TRBD1. Germline V gene sequence: CDR1 MGHRA, CDR2 YSYEKL. CDR3 length equals 19 residues. The junction had 8 bases not matched to a gene; V was cut back by 0 bases and J by 0 bases. Written as DNA, the CDR3 is TGCGCCAGCAGCCAAGACGGGGACAGGGGGCCGGGAGTGAACACTGAAGCTTTCTTT. Its protein product is CASSQDGDRGPGVNTEAFF.

This clone is a singleton in its sample. The chain carries TRBV7-2 and TRBJ2-3, with TRBD2 matching 10 bases. This CDR3 has 15 residues. Germline V CDR1 and CDR2: SGHTA, FQGNSA. V was clipped by 7 bases and J by 4 bases; unmatched bases: 8. The CDR3 protein is CASTWASGGSDTQYF. CDR3 bases: TGTGCCAGCACTTGGGCTAGCGGGGGCTCAGATACGCAGTATTTT.

The J gene is TRBJ2-3, the V gene TRBV5-1, with 8 bases identical to TRBD1. Germline loops: CDR1 SGHRS, CDR2 YFSETQ. Unmatched junction bases numbered 11, after V lost 4 bases and J lost 4 bases. CDR3 length: 16 residues. CDR3 sequence: CASSPTVGQGPDTQYF. The CDR3 DNA is TGCGCCAGCAGCCCGACCGTCGGACAGGGACCAGATACGCAGTATTTT.

The V call is TRBV12-3 or TRBV12-4, the J call TRBJ1-2; D not certain. The CDR3 covers 13 residues. Trimming took 2 bases from V and 4 from J, leaving 8 bases between them. CDR3: CASSLTSFYGYTF. The CDR3 DNA sequence: TGTGCCAGCAGTTTAACCAGTTTCTATGGCTACACCTTC.

Comments on this clone: Other DNA sequences in this specimen translate into the identical CDR3. The genes are TRBV5-1 and TRBJ1-6; weak D call: TRBD1 (6 bases). The CDR3 is made up of 15 amino acids. V lost 0 bases to trimming and J lost 7 bases, with 11 bases between them. The V gene's germline CDR1 is SGHRS and CDR2 YFSETQ. The CDR3 is CASSLEAGVNSPLHF. CDR3 coding DNA: TGCGCCAGCAGCTTGGAGGCAGGGGTGAATTCACCCCTCCACTTT.

This chain uses TRBV7-2 with TRBJ1-2; 7 bases match TRBD1. The junction had 6 bases not matched to a gene; V was cut back by 5 bases and J by 3 bases. The CDR3 has 14 amino acids. CDR1 SGHTA and CDR2 FQGNSA come from the germline V gene. The CDR3 DNA follows: TGTGCCAGCAGCGCACCAGACAGGGACTATGGCTACACCTTC. It is translated as CASSAPDRDYGYTF.

The gene calls are TRBV5-1 and TRBJ2-3; D is ambiguous. CDR3 length: 17 residues. Germline CDR1 reads SGHRS; CDR2 reads YFSETQ. Trimming removed 2 bases from V and 0 bases from J, with 16 bases in between. This CDR3 is CASSLSLLATSTDTQYF. Written as DNA, the CDR3 is TGCGCCAGCAGCTTATCCCTTCTCGCTACTAGCACAGATACGCAGTATTTT. Based on the CDR3 plus reference TRBV5-1 and TRBJ2-3, the full variable domain is KAGVTQTPRYLIKTRGQQVTLSCSPISGHRSVSWYQQTPGQGLQFLFEYFSETQRNKGNFPGRFSGRQFSNSRSEMNVSTLELGDSALYLCASSLSLLATSTDTQYFGPGTRLTVL.

V gene TRBV3-1 (or the pseudogene TRBV3-2) combines with J gene TRBJ1-2; D is undetermined. The germline V and J ends were trimmed by 1 base and 4 bases, with 13 bases remaining between them. Looked up from germline, CDR1 is LGHDT and CDR2 is YNNKEL (reference sequence). The CDR3 covers 15 residues. The CDR3 is CASSQGETLLYGYTF. Written as DNA, the CDR3 is TGTGCCAGCAGCCAAGGAGAAACCCTCCTCTATGGCTACACCTTC.

This chain links TRBV7-2 with TRBJ2-3; 7 bases align to TRBD2. Germline-derived CDR1 and CDR2 are SGHTA and FQGNSA. The V segment lost 5 bases and the J segment 0 bases; nucleotides outside the gene matches: 8. This CDR3 has 16 residues. The CDR3 loop reads CASSVVAGPSTDTQYF. In DNA, the CDR3 is TGTGCCAGCAGCGTCGTAGCGGGCCCGAGCACAGATACGCAGTATTTT.

This clone was seen once. The CDR3: CASSLVRGANTIYF. For the CDR3, the DNA is TGTGCCAGCAGCTTAGTTAGGGGCGCAAACACCATATATTTT. This rearrangement joins TRBV7-8 to TRBJ1-3, with D possibly matching TRBD1 (5 bases). Germline V lookup: CDR1 SGHVS, CDR2 FQNEAQ. With 1 base removed from V and 6 bases from J, the gap between germline ends came to 10 bases. This CDR3 comprises 14 residues. Based on the CDR3 plus reference TRBV7-8 and TRBJ1-3, the full variable domain is GAGVSQSPRYKVAKRGQDVALRCDPISGHVSLFWYQQALGQGPEFLTYFQNEAQLDKSGLPSDRFFAERPEGSVSTLKIQRTQQEDSAVYLCASSLVRGANTIYFGEGSWLTVV.

About this clone itself: The missing conserved phenylalanine or tryptophan at the end of this CDR3 makes a read error likely. No DNA is shown, since the ends of the CDR3 on it are uncertain; the CDR3 is the one TCRdb lists. This chain uses TRBV29-1 with TRBJ1-1; the table's D call, TRBD1, has no DNA check behind it. CDR1 and CDR2 from the germline V gene are SQVTM and ANQGSEA. The CDR3 spans 11 residues, counting both ends. The chain's CDR3 is CSVEDQNGHRI.

The chain couples TRBV1 to TRBJ2-3; TRBD2 is the table's D call, not checked against the DNA. TRBV1 is annotated as a pseudogene. This CDR3 spans 15 amino acids. The CDR3 bases are TGCACCAGCACACCGGGGGGGACTAGCACAGATACGCAGTATTTT. Protein: CTSTPGGTSTDTQYF.

This clone occurred a few times. The J gene is TRBJ1-1, the V gene TRBV7-9; 7 positions match TRBD1. V lost 4 bases, J lost 0 bases, and 5 bases stayed unmatched. Germline assignment: CDR1 SEHNR and CDR2 FQNEAQ (reference sequence). The CDR3 extends over 15 amino acids. The CDR3 DNA reads TGTGCCAGCAGCTCATCAGGGGGGATGAACACTGAAGCTTTCTTT. It translates to CASSSSGGMNTEAFF.

The chain combines TRBV5-4 with TRBJ2-5; 8 bases line up with TRBD1. The CDR3 has 17 residues. Germline V gives CDR1 SGHNT, CDR2 YYREEE (reference sequence). J was trimmed by 2 bases and V by 4 bases; bases with no gene match: 13. The CDR3 is CASSPLAPGTGQETQYF. CDR3 bases: TGTGCCAGCAGCCCTTTAGCCCCCGGGACAGGACAAGAGACCCAGTACTTC.

CDR3 protein: CASRPTGHEKLFF. CDR3 nucleotides: TGTGCCAGCAGACCGACAGGGCATGAAAAACTGTTTTTT. This rearrangement joins TRBV27 to TRBJ1-4, with TRBD1 matching over 7 bases. Looked up from germline, CDR1 is MNHEY and CDR2 is SMNVEV (reference sequence). The CDR3 extends over 13 amino acids. V dropped 6 bases and J dropped 6; count of bases not matched to a gene: 4.

The V call is TRBV15, the J call TRBJ1-4; a possible D gene is TRBD1 (5 bases). With 1 base removed from V and 8 bases from J, the gap between germline ends came to 17 bases. This CDR3 is 16 amino acids long. Germline CDR1 and CDR2: LNHNV and YYDKDF (reference sequence). As DNA, the CDR3 is TGTGCCACCAGCAGAGCGACTGGGGCTGGTGCGGAAAAACTGTTTTTT. It specifies CATSRATGAGAEKLFF.